The source of this TCR beta chain is a study of molecular identifiers for immune sequencing clone quantification. In this sample, this clonotype turned up many times. In preparing bulk TCR libraries, previously described methods and listed TCR primers were used. TCRdb re-called the PCR reads through MiXCR, storing one row per CDR3 protein. Found here are about 500,000 distinct CDR3 sequences, approximately 25% of them singletons; the top ten hold roughly 0.79%. The V gene lost 5 bases and the J gene lost 0 bases, with 11 bases spanning the gap. The CDR3 length is 15 residues. The germline V gene encodes CDR1 SGHAT and CDR2 FQNNGV.

The receptor comes from a human donor in good health. Some libraries in this study had Jurkat cell RNA spiked in. Sequences were obtained from naive CD8+ T cells from blood, with Jurkat cell RNA spiked in. Specified subset: FACS-sorted CD8+CD4-CCR7+CD45RA+ naive T cells. V gene TRBV11-2 combines with J gene TRBJ2-4; D gene ambiguous. CDR3 residues: CASSRPPIAKNIQYF. The CDR3 DNA reads as TGTGCCAGCAGCCGACCACCCATAGCCAAAAACATTCAGTACTTC. The full variable domain, in which reference TRBV11-2 and TRBJ2-4 provide the parts outside the CDR3, is EAGVAQSPRYKIIEKRQSVAFWCNPISGHATLYWYQQILGQGPKLLIQFQNNGVVDDSQLPKDRFSAERLKGVDSTLKIQPAKLEDSAVYLCASSRPPIAKNIQYFGAGTRLSVL.